These 29 T cell receptor beta chains were all obtained from the same sample, sequenced in a study of T cells after yellow fever vaccination (dated by TCRdb to the late 2010s). This specimen's treatment or condition label, interpreted: live attenuated yellow fever vaccine strain. Preparation of the library involved 5' RACE. Sequencing instrument: Illumina HiSeq 2500. TCRdb redid the processing of the public reads, applying fastp at Q25 and MiXCR, and retained in-frame beta chains. Rows with a matching CDR3 protein are joined into one entry that keeps the most common DNA and genes. The sample table contains under 600,000 distinct CDR3 sequences; only one count was recorded for approximately 12% of them. More than 12% of the sample belongs to the ten largest clones. The sample consisted of PBMCs, taken on the day of the yellow fever booster vaccination. Source of these receptors: a man aged 30 to 45 who received the YFV17D yellow fever vaccine.

The CDR3 here is CASSPPPGGYGYTF. As DNA, the CDR3 is TGTGCCAGCAGCCCTCCCCCGGGTGGCTATGGCTACACCTTC. V usage is TRBV9 and J usage is TRBJ1-2, with D unclear. The CDR3 is made up of 14 amino acids. Per the germline V gene, CDR1 is SGDLS and CDR2 is YYNGEE. Trimming removed 4 bases from V and 4 bases from J, with 14 bases in between. Full variable domain (missing parts from reference TRBV9 and TRBJ1-2): DSGVTQTPKHLITATGQRVTLRCSPRSGDLSVYWYQQSLDQGLQFLIQYYNGEERAKGNILERFSAQQFPDLHSELNLSSLELGDSALYFCASSPPPGGYGYTFGSGTRLTVV.

The genes are TRBV6-1 and TRBJ2-5; D gene ambiguous. The CDR3 is 15 amino acids. Germline V gene sequence: CDR1 MNHNS, CDR2 SASEGT. Trimming stripped 8 bases from V and 1 base from J, with 17 bases between. The CDR3 sequence: CASSDPSLGQETQYF. The CDR3 region has the DNA TGTGCCAGCTCCGACCCCTCCTTAGGCCAAGAGACCCAGTACTTC.

This chain uses TRBV20-1 with TRBJ2-5, with 8 bases matching TRBD1. Per germline, CDR1 DFQATT and CDR2 SNEGSKA (reference sequence). V dropped 4 bases and J dropped 4; count of bases not matched to a gene: 11. The CDR3 is made up of 15 amino acids. CDR3 bases: TGCAGTGCTAAGGGGACAGGTATAGGGGTAGAGACCCAGTACTTC. Its translation: CSAKGTGIGVETQYF.

The chain employs TRBV7-2 and TRBJ1-4; D is undetermined. Trimming shortened V by 5 bases and J by 3 bases, and 10 bases separated the two germline ends. CDR3 length equals 14 residues. In germline, CDR1 is SGHTA, CDR2 FQGNSA. CDR3 in amino acids: CASSPTAPNEKLFF. The CDR3 coding sequence is TGTGCCAGCAGCCCGACGGCGCCTAATGAAAAACTGTTTTTT.

The chain carries TRBV7-2 and TRBJ2-7; 11 positions agree with TRBD2. CDR3 length: 14 amino acids. Germline CDR1 is SGHTA and CDR2 is FQGNSA. V shed 5 bases, J shed 6 bases, and the junction held 6 bases outside the gene matches. CDR3 in amino acids: CASSPRLAGSEQYF. CDR3 in DNA: TGTGCCAGCAGCCCCCGACTAGCGGGGAGCGAGCAGTACTTC.

This chain joins TRBV30 and TRBJ2-1; 9 bases are shared with TRBD2. The CDR3 length is 15 residues. V gave up 1 base and J gave up 2 bases; unmatched junction bases: 3. The V gene's germline CDR1 is GTSNPN and CDR2 SVGIG (reference sequence). This CDR3 reads CAWSGLAETYNEQFF. CDR3 DNA sequence: TGTGCCTGGAGTGGACTAGCGGAAACCTACAATGAGCAGTTCTTC.

This clonotype was counted at least ten times. The rearrangement joins TRBV7-9 to TRBJ1-4; possible D gene TRBD1, 5 bases. CDR3 length equals 14 residues. V was cut by 4 bases and J by 7 bases, with 13 bases left in between. Germline V gives CDR1 SEHNR, CDR2 FQNEAQ (reference sequence). CDR3 sequence reads: CASSSGVSGEKLFF. The CDR3, as DNA: TGTGCCAGCAGCTCGGGGGTGAGCGGTGAAAAACTGTTTTTT.

This clonotype was counted many times. The chain couples TRBV3-1 to TRBJ1-6; D is unresolved. With 3 bases removed from V and 8 bases from J, the gap between germline ends came to 5 bases. The CDR3 consists of 12 residues. Germline-derived CDR1 and CDR2 are LGHDT and YNNKEL (reference sequence). The CDR3 loop is CASSQRDSPLHF. In DNA, the CDR3 is TGTGCCAGCAGCCAGAGAGATTCACCCCTCCACTTT.

This clonotype was picked up many times. The rearrangement joins TRBV7-9 to TRBJ2-7; D is ambiguous. V was pared by 3 bases and J by 5 bases, with 5 bases between. Per germline, CDR1 SEHNR and CDR2 FQNEAQ (reference sequence). The length of the CDR3 is 11 residues. The CDR3 DNA sequence: TGTGCCAGCAGCTTCAGCGACGAGCAGTACTTC. Protein sequence: CASSFSDEQYF.

This clonotype was picked up many times. The J gene is TRBJ2-5, the V gene TRBV5-1, with 11 nucleotides matching TRBD1. Trimming at V came to 2 bases and at J to 5 bases, leaving 5 bases not matched to a gene. The germline CDR1 and CDR2 sequences are SGHRS and YFSETQ. The CDR3 consists of 15 residues. The CDR3 DNA follows: TGCGCCAGCAGCTTCGGACAGGGGGCCGGGGAGACCCAGTACTTC. Amino acid sequence: CASSFGQGAGETQYF.

This clonotype came up a few times. V usage is TRBV7-2 and J usage is TRBJ2-7; 8 bases fit TRBD2. Germline trimming cut 3 bases from V and 3 bases from J; bases unmatched to any gene: 7. Germline CDR1 SGHTA, CDR2 FQGNSA. The CDR3 is 15 amino acids. This CDR3 reads CASSFRGGGLYEQYF. Here the CDR3 DNA reads TGTGCCAGCAGCTTCCGTGGCGGGGGGCTCTACGAGCAGTACTTC.

This clonotype was observed a handful of times. The chain is built from TRBV7-9 and TRBJ2-2; no firm D call. Germline CDR1 is SEHNR and CDR2 is FQNEAQ (reference sequence). V was clipped by 4 bases and J by 1 base, with 4 bases between them. This CDR3 is 13 amino acids long. The CDR3 reads CASSSVNTGELFF. CDR3 coding DNA: TGTGCCAGCAGCTCCGTGAACACCGGGGAGCTGTTTTTT.

Ten or more counts support this clonotype. This chain uses TRBV5-1 with TRBJ2-7, with D hard to call. Germline CDR1 is SGHRS and CDR2 is YFSETQ. This CDR3 contains 14 residues. The ends were cut back, 0 bases at V and 2 bases at J, with 9 bases in the middle. CDR3 DNA: TGCGCCAGCAGCTTGGCCGAAAAGACCTACGAGCAGTACTTC. As protein: CASSLAEKTYEQYF.

This CDR3 reads CASSLGLLAGGEETQYF. CDR3 coding DNA: TGCGCCAGCAGCTTGGGATTACTAGCGGGAGGGGAAGAGACCCAGTACTTC. The chain joins TRBV5-1 to TRBJ2-5; 13 positions agree with TRBD2. CDR1 and CDR2 from the germline V gene are SGHRS and YFSETQ. CDR3 length: 17 amino acids. Trimming took 0 bases from V and 3 from J; bases not matched to a gene: 5. Full variable domain (outside the CDR3, taken from reference TRBV5-1 and TRBJ2-5): KAGVTQTPRYLIKTRGQQVTLSCSPISGHRSVSWYQQTPGQGLQFLFEYFSETQRNKGNFPGRFSGRQFSNSRSEMNVSTLELGDSALYLCASSLGLLAGGEETQYFGPGTRLLVL.

The rearrangement uses TRBV20-1 and TRBJ2-5; tentative D call: TRBD2 (6 bases). The V gene lost 0 bases and the J gene lost 1 base, with 12 bases spanning the gap. This CDR3 contains 15 residues. Germline lookup yields CDR1 DFQATT and CDR2 SNEGSKA (reference sequence). CDR3 protein: CSAREPSGAQETQYF. CDR3 coding DNA: TGCAGTGCTAGAGAGCCCTCGGGAGCCCAAGAGACCCAGTACTTC.

This clonotype was observed a few times. J is TRBJ2-4 and V is TRBV5-6; no definite D call. Trimming left V 5 bases short and J 1 base short, with 19 bases between. This CDR3 has 17 amino acids. Germline CDR1 SGHDT, CDR2 YYEEEE. The CDR3 coding sequence is TGTGCCAGCAGGGGGAAGAGTGGGGTCTTGGCCAAAAACATTCAGTACTTC. The encoded protein is CASRGKSGVLAKNIQYF.

This chain uses TRBV29-1 with TRBJ2-5, with D possibly being TRBD2 (5 bases). V lost 6 bases and J lost 5, with 13 bases in between. Germline CDR1 SQVTM, CDR2 ANQGSEA. The CDR3 is 12 residues long. CDR3 loop: CSVMLAAETQYF. The CDR3 region has the DNA TGCAGCGTGATGCTAGCTGCCGAGACCCAGTACTTC.

This clonotype was found a few times. The chain is built from TRBV29-1 and TRBJ2-7; 10 positions match TRBD2. Unmatched junction bases numbered 5, after V lost 2 bases and J lost 4 bases. The germline V gene encodes CDR1 SQVTM and CDR2 ANQGSEA. This CDR3 is built from 14 residues. CDR3 sequence reads: CSVESSGRGYEQYF. The CDR3 nucleotides read TGCAGCGTTGAATCTAGCGGGAGAGGATACGAGCAGTACTTC.

This clonotype was seen more than once but under ten times. This chain joins TRBV5-4 and TRBJ2-4; 9 bases align to TRBD2. The V and J ends lost 3 bases and 2 bases, in that order; junction bases with no gene match: 6. CDR1 is SGHNT and CDR2 is YYREEE in the germline V gene (reference sequence). The CDR3 totals 16 residues. The CDR3 nucleotides read TGTGCCAGCAGCTCTGGGACTAGCAGAACCAAAAACATTCAGTACTTC. It is translated as CASSSGTSRTKNIQYF.

This clonotype has more than one count but fewer than ten. This chain uses TRBV3-1 with TRBJ2-1; TRBD2 aligns across 13 bases. The germline V gene encodes CDR1 LGHDT and CDR2 YNNKEL (reference sequence). This CDR3 is 16 amino acids long. Trimming cost V 5 bases and J 7 bases; bases outside gene matches: 8. Written as DNA, the CDR3 is TGTGCCAGCAGCTTACCCGGGACTAGCGGGAAGAATGAGCAGTTCTTC. Protein: CASSLPGTSGKNEQFF.

This clonotype was recorded a few times. J is TRBJ2-3 and V is TRBV12-3 or TRBV12-4, with D perhaps being TRBD1 or TRBD2 (5 bases each). The ends were cut back, 3 bases at V and 6 bases at J, with 16 bases in the middle. This CDR3 is 15 amino acids long. This CDR3 reads CASSLAQGEWDTQYF. The DNA for the CDR3 is TGTGCCAGCAGTTTGGCCCAGGGAGAGTGGGATACGCAGTATTTT.

V is TRBV15 and J is TRBJ2-3; no firm D call. Deletions cut 4 bases from V and 6 bases from J, with 11 bases between. The CDR3 totals 13 residues. CDR1 and CDR2 (germline): LNHNV, YYDKDF (reference sequence). The CDR3 region has the DNA TGTGCCACCAGCACCCCCCCGACGGATACGCAGTATTTT. Protein sequence: CATSTPPTDTQYF.

The genes are TRBV5-1 and TRBJ2-3, with 9 bases that match TRBD1. The CDR3 is 14 amino acids. Germline CDR1 is SGHRS and CDR2 is YFSETQ. The V and J ends lost 4 bases and 4 bases, in that order; junction bases with no gene match: 4. CDR3 nucleotides: TGCGCCAGCAGCCCGGACAGGGGAGCAGATACGCAGTATTTT. Its protein is CASSPDRGADTQYF.

The rearrangement uses TRBV9 and TRBJ2-7, with 8 nucleotides matching TRBD1. This CDR3 spans 16 amino acids. CDR1 SGDLS and CDR2 YYNGEE come from the germline V gene. V trimming: 0 bases; J trimming: 5 bases; junction bases outside the gene matches: 10. CDR3 coding DNA: TGTGCCAGCAGCGTAGTATACCGGGACAGGAACGACGAGCAGTACTTC. It is translated as CASSVVYRDRNDEQYF.

The chain joins TRBV7-9 to TRBJ2-2, with TRBD1 matching 11 bases. The trim removed 4 bases at V and 5 bases at J, leaving 6 bases unmatched. The CDR3 totals 16 residues. Germline assignment: CDR1 SEHNR and CDR2 FQNEAQ (reference sequence). This CDR3 is CASSSPGQGATGELFF. Written as DNA, the CDR3 is TGTGCCAGCAGCTCGCCTGGACAGGGGGCGACCGGGGAGCTGTTTTTT.

V usage is TRBV6-6 and J usage is TRBJ1-1; D is unresolved. The ends were cut back, 2 bases at V and 7 bases at J, with 11 bases in the middle. Germline-derived CDR1 and CDR2 are MNHNY and SVGAGI (reference sequence). CDR3 length: 13 residues. This CDR3 is CASSYIRPNEAFF. CDR3 in DNA: TGTGCCAGCAGTTACATACGACCGAATGAAGCTTTCTTT.

The table lists this clonotype with a few counts. The chain links TRBV29-1 to TRBJ2-7; no clear D gene. V shed 7 bases and J shed 1 base, with 14 bases lying between them. Germline loops: CDR1 SQVTM, CDR2 ANQGSEA. The CDR3 length is 13 residues. The CDR3 spells CSGGDGASYEQYF. The CDR3 region has the DNA TGCAGCGGTGGAGACGGAGCATCCTACGAGCAGTACTTC.

The chain employs TRBV6-2 or TRBV6-3 and TRBJ1-5; D is perhaps TRBD1 (5 bases). Germline loops: CDR1 MNHEY, CDR2 SVGEGT. Trimming took off 2 bases at V and 5 bases at J, with 7 bases between the two ends. The length of the CDR3 is 13 residues. The CDR3 DNA follows: TGTGCCAGCAGTTACCTGGGGGATCAGCCCCAGCATTTT. It specifies CASSYLGDQPQHF.

The chain recombines TRBV20-1 with TRBJ2-7; the D call may be TRBD1 or TRBD2 (5 bases each). CDR1 is DFQATT, CDR2 SNEGSKA, per germline (reference sequence). V dropped 3 bases and J dropped 0 bases, with 18 bases sitting between them. This CDR3 is 16 amino acids long. DNA of the CDR3: TGCAGTGCTAGGCCGGGACCCTTCTATAGCTCCTACGAGCAGTACTTC. Translation: CSARPGPFYSSYEQYF.